Below, one T cell receptor (beta chain) is given with its context. V lost 0 bases, J lost 5 bases, and 19 bases lay in between. The CDR3 is 17 amino acids. In germline, CDR1 is MGHRA, CDR2 YSYEKL. These data are taken from a study of blood T cell repertoires in COVID-19. Study as a whole: The cDNA or gDNA used as material had been derived from T cells, B-cell-depleted T cells, or PBMCs.

As processed by the authors: Amplification of reference gene primers was used by the study to estimate nucleated cell counts. Using immunoSEQ multiplex PCR, the repertoire was profiled, and TCRdb retains in-frame clones only, with some absent. The V and J calls and the clone size are those of that table, but D and trimming were determined from the DNA. This table holds around 100,000 clones, about 91% found once. This TCR derives from a man in his late teens or twenties with acute or convalescent COVID-19. V usage is TRBV4-1 and J usage is TRBJ2-5; D is perhaps TRBD2 (5 bases). What was sequenced was peripheral blood. CDR3 region: CASSQDEASHSWETQYF. CDR3 sequence (DNA): TGCGCCAGCAGCCAAGATGAGGCTAGCCACTCGTGGGAGACCCAGTACTTC.